Following are 23 T cell receptor beta chains from one sample sequenced in a study of blood T cell repertoires in COVID-19. Using immunoSEQ multiplex PCR, the repertoire was profiled, and TCRdb retains in-frame clones only, with some absent. The sample yields about 50,000 clones, more than 75% seen once. Sequenced sample: peripheral blood. These receptors were obtained from a man aged 50 to 60 with active COVID-19.

V and J are TRBV19 and TRBJ1-6, with D possibly matching TRBD1 (6 bases). Germline CDR1 is LNHDA and CDR2 is SQIVND (reference sequence). CDR3 length equals 13 residues. The V gene lost 6 bases and the J gene lost 9 bases, with 12 bases spanning the gap. CDR3 region: CASSRDIISPLHF. Here the CDR3 DNA reads TGTGCCAGTAGCCGGGACATTATTTCACCCCTCCACTTT.

The chain uses TRBV7-9 and TRBJ2-4; D perhaps matches TRBD2 (7 bases). Trimming removed 4 bases at V and 4 bases at J, with 17 bases between. The CDR3 has 16 residues. Germline V gene data show CDR1 as SEHNR and CDR2 as FQNEAQ (reference sequence). The CDR3 DNA sequence: TGTGCCAGCAGCTCCTGGCCCGGGGGGCCGAAAAACATTCAGTACTTC. Protein product: CASSSWPGGPKNIQYF.

The chain combines TRBV3-1 (or the pseudogene TRBV3-2) with TRBJ1-5, with 9 bases that match TRBD1. Germline assignment: CDR1 LGHDT and CDR2 YNNKEL (reference sequence). The CDR3 has 15 amino acids. With 1 base clipped from V and 6 bases from J, the junction kept 4 bases outside the gene matches. DNA for the CDR3: TGTGCCAGCAGCCAAGGGACAGGGGTGTTTCAGCCCCAGCATTTT. As protein: CASSQGTGVFQPQHF.

J is TRBJ1-1 and V is TRBV12-3 or TRBV12-4; maybe TRBD1 (5 bases). V dropped 2 bases and J dropped 11 bases, with 12 bases sitting between them. The CDR3 has 12 residues. The CDR3 nucleotides read TGTGCCAGCAGTTTACAGGGATCGGAGGCTTTCTTT. Protein: CASSLQGSEAFF.

J is TRBJ2-7 and V is TRBV6-4, with TRBD1 matching 7 bases. The CDR3 contains 16 residues. The germline gives CDR1 MRHNA, CDR2 SNTAGT. J gave up 0 bases and V 1 base, and 6 bases lay outside the gene matches. The CDR3 loop is CASSDLDRPPSYEQYF. CDR3 DNA sequence: TGTGCCAGCAGTGACTTGGACAGGCCCCCCTCCTACGAGCAGTACTTC.

J is TRBJ1-2 and V is TRBV6-2 or TRBV6-3; 9 bases match TRBD1. V lost 2 bases and J lost 7; bases outside the gene matches: 5. The CDR3 is 14 residues long. The germline V gene has CDR1 MNHEY and CDR2 SVGEGT. The CDR3 DNA sequence: TGTGCCAGCAGTTACCAAGGGACAGGGCGTGGCTACACCTTC. Amino acids: CASSYQGTGRGYTF.

The chain recombines TRBV19 with TRBJ2-7; D is perhaps TRBD1 (6 bases). V dropped 5 bases and J dropped 2 bases, with 13 bases sitting between them. CDR1 LNHDA and CDR2 SQIVND come from the germline V gene (reference sequence). The CDR3 is made up of 14 amino acids. The chain's CDR3 is CASSGGRFPYEQYF. Here the CDR3 DNA reads TGTGCCAGTAGTGGGGGCAGGTTCCCCTACGAGCAGTACTTC.

This clone was detected a few times. This sample also contains other DNA sequences that code for the same CDR3. The rearrangement links TRBV7-9 to TRBJ1-5; possible D gene TRBD1, 5 bases. There are 14 residues in the CDR3. CDR1 is SEHNR and CDR2 is FQNEAQ in the germline V gene (reference sequence). Trimming pared 1 base from V and 3 bases from J, leaving 7 bases between. The CDR3 DNA reads TGTGCCAGCAGCTTAGAGGACACCAATCAGCCCCAGCATTTT. This codes for CASSLEDTNQPQHF.

J is TRBJ1-1 and V is TRBV12-3 or TRBV12-4; 11 positions agree with TRBD1. This CDR3 is built from 12 residues. The junction had 4 bases not matched to a gene; V was cut back by 10 bases and J by 6 bases. The CDR3 region has the DNA TGTGCCAACGGACAGGGGGCCGCTGAAGCTTTCTTT. Translation: CANGQGAAEAFF.

The genes are TRBV5-6 and TRBJ1-6; no clear D. The CDR3 contains 12 residues. Germline V gene sequence: CDR1 SGHDT, CDR2 YYEEEE. Trimming shortened V by 6 bases and J by 9 bases, and 10 bases separated the two germline ends. CDR3 loop: CASTSRSSPLHF. The CDR3 region has the DNA TGTGCCAGCACCTCGCGGAGTTCACCCCTCCACTTT. The entire variable domain, with the rest obtained from reference TRBV5-6 and TRBJ1-6, is as follows: DAGVTQSPTHLIKTRGQQVTLRCSPKSGHDTVSWYQQALGQGPQFIFQYYEEEERQRGNFPDRFSGHQFPNYSSELNVNALLLGDSALYLCASTSRSSPLHFGNGTRLTVT.

The chain employs TRBV18 and TRBJ1-1; a possible D gene is TRBD1 (5 bases). Germline V gene data show CDR1 as KGHSH and CDR2 as LQKENI. This CDR3 region has 13 residues. The V end lost 5 bases, the J end lost 2 bases, and 9 bases lay between the germline ends. CDR3 amino acids: CASSAQGNTEAFF. For the CDR3, the DNA is TGTGCCAGCTCAGCTCAGGGTAACACTGAAGCTTTCTTT.

The chain recombines TRBV7-9 with TRBJ2-7, with 7 bases that match TRBD2. CDR1 is SEHNR, CDR2 FQNEAQ, per germline (reference sequence). J was trimmed by 4 bases and V by 5 bases; bases with no gene match: 14. The CDR3 is 16 amino acids. The CDR3, as DNA: TGTGCCAGCAGCCTTCGCGTCGGTCTAGCGGTTTACGAGCAGTACTTC. Its translation is CASSLRVGLAVYEQYF.

The V and J genes are TRBV5-1 and TRBJ2-1; 8 nucleotides match TRBD1. The V and J ends lost 4 bases and 8 bases, in that order; junction bases with no gene match: 8. This CDR3 spans 14 amino acids. Germline CDR1 reads SGHRS; CDR2 reads YFSETQ. CDR3 bases: TGCGCCAGCAGCCCCAACAGGGGGAGTGATGAGCAGTTCTTC. It codes for CASSPNRGSDEQFF.

The chain carries TRBV10-3 and TRBJ1-2; 8 bases map to TRBD1. After removal of 7 bases from V and 5 bases from J, the junction contained 9 bases not matched to a gene. The CDR3 runs to 14 residues. Per germline, CDR1 ENHRY and CDR2 SYGVKD. This CDR3 reads CAITGPGGRYGYTF. CDR3 nucleotides: TGTGCCATCACTGGGCCAGGGGGCAGGTATGGCTACACCTTC.

The rearrangement links TRBV12-5 to TRBJ2-1; D is possibly TRBD1 (6 bases). The V end lost 0 bases, the J end lost 12 bases, and 18 bases lay between the germline ends. The CDR3 contains 15 residues. The germline CDR1 and CDR2 sequences are LGHNT and FRNRAP. In nucleotides, the CDR3 is TGTGCTAGTGGTTTGGTCTCCGGGACACTATTGCGGCAGTTCTTC. Translation: CASGLVSGTLLRQFF.

The gene calls are TRBV5-8 and TRBJ1-5, with a possible D match to TRBD1 (5 bases). Germline V gene data show CDR1 as SGHTS and CDR2 as YDEGEE. The CDR3 contains 14 residues. Between the trimmed V and J ends, which lost 6 bases and 6 bases, there was a span of 16 bases. The CDR3 region has the DNA TGTGCCAGCACCCGGGCGGCAGGGCGTCAGCCCCAGCATTTT. Encoded protein: CASTRAAGRQPQHF.

The chain carries TRBV19 and TRBJ2-7; TRBD2 might be the D (6 bases). Germline V gives CDR1 LNHDA, CDR2 SQIVND (reference sequence). Trimming took off 8 bases at V and 5 bases at J, with 19 bases between the two ends. This CDR3 is 14 amino acids long. The CDR3 sequence is CASRGQGGSNEQYF. CDR3 sequence (DNA): TGTGCCAGTCGCGGGCAGGGAGGTTCCAACGAGCAGTACTTC.

This chain joins TRBV6-5 and TRBJ1-2; possible D gene TRBD1, 6 bases. Trimming pared 5 bases from V and 2 bases from J, leaving 12 bases between. Germline V gene sequence: CDR1 MNHEY, CDR2 SVGAGI. This CDR3 contains 14 residues. As DNA, the CDR3 is TGTGCCAGCAGTCCGGACAGTTGGAACTATGGCTACACCTTC. Translation: CASSPDSWNYGYTF.

CDR3: CASSLTSGGSYNEQFF. The CDR3 DNA reads TGTGCCAGCAGCTTAACTAGCGGGGGGTCCTACAATGAGCAGTTCTTC. This chain joins TRBV7-9 and TRBJ2-1, with 12 bases aligning to TRBD2. Germline V gene data show CDR1 as SEHNR and CDR2 as FQNEAQ (reference sequence). This CDR3 contains 16 residues. With 2 bases clipped from V and 1 base from J, the junction kept 0 bases outside the gene matches.

The chain carries TRBV4-1 and TRBJ2-7; the match to TRBD2 covers 11 bases. The V gene's germline CDR1 is MGHRA and CDR2 YSYEKL. CDR3 length: 15 residues. The junction had 7 bases not matched to a gene; V was cut back by 4 bases and J by 5 bases. The DNA for the CDR3 is TGCGCCAGCAGCCCCCAACTAGCGGGAGCCCACGAGCAGTACTTC. It is translated as CASSPQLAGAHEQYF.

The chain has TRBV19 and TRBJ1-2; D may be TRBD1 (5 bases). The CDR3 loop spans 16 amino acids. Trimming removed 0 bases from V and 2 bases from J, with 13 bases in between. Germline V gene sequence: CDR1 LNHDA, CDR2 SQIVND (reference sequence). The CDR3 coding sequence is TGTGCCAGTAGTATAGATCTGGCGGGGCTCAACTATGGCTACACCTTC. Translated: CASSIDLAGLNYGYTF.

The chain combines TRBV2 with TRBJ1-6; 10 positions agree with TRBD1. Losses at the gene ends were 6 bases for V and 9 bases for J; bases not matched to a gene: 8. Germline CDR1 SNHLY, CDR2 FYNNEI. The CDR3 consists of 15 residues. The CDR3 bases are TGTGCCAGCAGGGCAACCGGGACAGGGGCTTCACCCCTCCACTTT. This codes for CASRATGTGASPLHF.

The rearrangement uses TRBV7-2 and TRBJ2-3, with D unresolved. CDR1 and CDR2 (germline): SGHTA, FQGNSA. This CDR3 contains 14 residues. V was clipped by 1 base and J by 4 bases, with 9 bases between them. CDR3 in DNA: TGTGCCAGCAGCTTAGGGGTTAGCCCAGATACGCAGTATTTT. Its translation: CASSLGVSPDTQYF.